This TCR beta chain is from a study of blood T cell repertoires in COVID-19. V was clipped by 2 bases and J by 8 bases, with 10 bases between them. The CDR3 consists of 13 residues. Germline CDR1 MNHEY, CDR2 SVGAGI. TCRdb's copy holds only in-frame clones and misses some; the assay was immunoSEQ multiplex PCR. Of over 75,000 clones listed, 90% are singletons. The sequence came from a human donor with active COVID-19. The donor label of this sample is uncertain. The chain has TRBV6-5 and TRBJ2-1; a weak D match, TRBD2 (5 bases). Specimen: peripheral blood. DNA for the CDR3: TGTGCCAGCAGTTACCTAAACGGGGATGAGCAGTTCTTC. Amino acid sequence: CASSYLNGDEQFF.